Below, 19 T cell receptor beta chains from the same sample are listed, as sequenced in a study of CD8 T cells in ankylosing spondylitis. Study-level points and caveats: Ankylosing spondylitis blood seemed to carry a telltale TCR beta motif made of about 8 highly homologous variants.

These TCRs are of unknown antigen specificity. TCRdb independently ran MiXCR on the 5' RACE reads; one entry per CDR3 protein. This table holds some 220,000 distinct CDR3 sequences, approximately 7.4% found once. Sequencing was done on a sample of blood, either unsorted or a sorted T cell fraction (not recorded which). These TCRs come from a male donor with ankylosing spondylitis.

This clonotype was detected a few times. The chain employs TRBV20-1 and TRBJ2-6, with TRBD2 as a possible D gene (5 bases). Between the trimmed V and J ends, which lost 2 bases and 3 bases, there was a span of 23 bases. CDR1 and CDR2 from the germline V gene are DFQATT and SNEGSKA (reference sequence). The CDR3 spans 19 residues. The DNA for the CDR3 is TGCAGTGCTAGAATGGTAAATTTGGTGGAGCGGCGTGGGGCCAACGTCCTGACTTTC. This encodes CSARMVNLVERRGANVLTF.

This clonotype has a count of ten or more. The rearrangement uses TRBV4-3 and TRBJ2-4; D is perhaps TRBD2 (5 bases). In germline, CDR1 is LGHNA, CDR2 YSLEER. The V and J ends lost 0 bases and 0 bases respectively, with 18 bases between them. The CDR3 has 19 residues. Here the CDR3 reads CASSQESDYSTLAKNIQYF. The CDR3 coding sequence is TGCGCCAGCAGCCAAGAAAGCGACTACAGCACGCTAGCCAAAAACATTCAGTACTTC.

This clonotype has ten or more counts. This chain connects TRBV7-9 to TRBJ2-3, with D possibly being TRBD1 (5 bases). The V gene lost 3 bases and the J gene lost 4 bases, with 8 bases spanning the gap. Germline values: CDR1 SEHNR, CDR2 FQNEAQ (reference sequence). This CDR3 has 13 amino acids. CDR3 protein: CASSFVGADTQYF. The CDR3 DNA follows: TGTGCCAGCAGCTTCGTAGGGGCAGATACGCAGTATTTT.

This clonotype was counted between two and nine times. The chain carries TRBV20-1 and TRBJ1-5; tentative D call: TRBD1 (5 bases). Germline assignment: CDR1 DFQATT and CDR2 SNEGSKA (reference sequence). V lost 2 bases to trimming and J lost 0 bases, with 14 bases between them. The CDR3 has 16 residues. CDR3 in amino acids: CSARLGTFNSNQPQHF. The CDR3 DNA is TGCAGTGCTAGACTCGGGACGTTTAATAGCAATCAGCCCCAGCATTTT.

The rearrangement joins TRBV10-3 to TRBJ1-1, with 8 positions matching TRBD1. With V trimmed by 3 bases and J by 1 base, 7 bases remained unmatched. CDR1 ENHRY and CDR2 SYGVKD come from the germline V gene. The CDR3 runs to 16 residues. The CDR3 loop reads CAISDLRTGRNTEAFF. The CDR3 DNA reads as TGTGCCATCAGTGACCTTCGGACAGGGCGGAACACTGAAGCTTTCTTT.

This clonotype was observed a handful of times. This chain uses TRBV6-2 or TRBV6-3 with TRBJ2-1; 13 bases line up with TRBD2. V shed 7 bases and J 6 bases; nucleotides not matched to a gene: 9. This CDR3 region has 16 residues. Germline V gives CDR1 MNHEY, CDR2 SVGEGT. For the CDR3, the DNA is TGTGCCAGCATACCCATGACTAGCGGGAGGTTCAATGAGCAGTTCTTC. Amino acid sequence: CASIPMTSGRFNEQFF.

This clonotype was seen ten or more times. V usage is TRBV2 and J usage is TRBJ2-3; D ambiguous. The V gene's germline CDR1 is SNHLY and CDR2 FYNNEI. This CDR3 comprises 16 residues. Deletions cut 2 bases from V and 0 bases from J, with 12 bases between. CDR3 DNA: TGTGCCAGCAGTGAAATTCCGGAATCAAGCACAGATACGCAGTATTTT. It yields the protein CASSEIPESSTDTQYF.

There are many counts of this clonotype. The chain has TRBV29-1 and TRBJ1-1; 7 bases map to TRBD1. CDR1 is SQVTM, CDR2 ANQGSEA, per germline. The CDR3 is 16 residues long. V lost 7 bases and J lost 4; bases outside the gene matches: 18. The CDR3 here is CSANPAATGLTTEAFF. The CDR3 DNA sequence: TGCAGCGCCAACCCCGCGGCGACAGGGTTGACCACTGAAGCTTTCTTT.

There are many counts of this clonotype. The CDR3 coding sequence is TGTGCCAGCAGTTCAGTAAGGTGGGGGGATTATAATTCACCCCTCCACTTT. Amino acids: CASSSVRWGDYNSPLHF. The chain recombines TRBV6-5 with TRBJ1-6; D might be TRBD1 (5 bases). V was trimmed by 4 bases and J by 4 bases, leaving 17 bases between them. Germline CDR1 is MNHEY and CDR2 is SVGAGI. CDR3 size: 17 residues.

As regards this clonotype: A single base separates this from a much larger clone, so it may be a read error. This sequence joins TRBV7-9 and TRBJ2-5; D gene ambiguous. This CDR3 has 13 residues. CDR1 is SEHNR and CDR2 is FQNEAQ in the germline V gene (reference sequence). V was pared by 1 base and J by 7 bases, with 10 bases between. In DNA, the CDR3 is TGTGCCAGCAGCTTAGGCGGCTGGGGGACCCAGTACTTC. Translating it yields CASSLGGWGTQYF.

This clonotype was observed many times. This sequence joins TRBV4-3 and TRBJ2-1; 7 nucleotides line up with TRBD2. CDR1 LGHNA and CDR2 YSLEER come from the germline V gene. With 4 bases clipped from V and 2 bases from J, the junction kept 5 bases outside the gene matches. This CDR3 has 15 amino acids. The CDR3 DNA reads TGCGCCAGCAGCCCTAGCGGCCAGCCCTACAATGAGCAGTTCTTC. It encodes CASSPSGQPYNEQFF.

This clonotype was counted ten times or more. This rearrangement joins TRBV7-2 to TRBJ2-5; possibly TRBD2 for D (5 bases). Germline V CDR1 and CDR2: SGHTA, FQGNSA. The CDR3 spans 17 residues. V was shortened by 2 bases and J by 4 bases, with 20 bases between the two germline ends. In DNA form, the CDR3 reads TGTGCCAGCAGCTTAAAGCCCAGGTCGAGGGCGAGAGAGACCCAGTACTTC. Residues: CASSLKPRSRARETQYF.

This clonotype was seen only a few times. The chain combines TRBV7-2 with TRBJ2-5; D tentatively fits TRBD1 or TRBD2 (6 bases each). V shed 5 bases and J shed 5 bases, with 18 bases lying between them. There are 15 residues in the CDR3. The germline CDR1 and CDR2 sequences are SGHTA and FQGNSA. The CDR3 spells CASSQGRGGAETQYF. The CDR3 bases are TGTGCCAGCAGCCAGGGGCGGGGCGGGGCGGAGACCCAGTACTTC.

This clonotype was recorded many times. The chain recombines TRBV20-1 with TRBJ2-7, with TRBD1 identical over 7 bases. Germline loops: CDR1 DFQATT, CDR2 SNEGSKA (reference sequence). The CDR3 totals 15 residues. Losses at the gene ends were 2 bases for V and 2 bases for J; bases not matched to a gene: 9. The CDR3 DNA follows: TGCAGTGCTAGATTAATCCAGGGACAGCCCTACGAGCAGTACTTC. Amino acids: CSARLIQGQPYEQYF.

This clonotype was seen only a few times. The chain couples TRBV5-1 to TRBJ1-1; D may be TRBD1 (6 bases). Trimming took off 4 bases at V and 5 bases at J, with 21 bases between the two ends. The CDR3 length is 16 residues. Germline assignment: CDR1 SGHRS and CDR2 YFSETQ. Written as DNA, the CDR3 is TGCGCCAGCAGCGCGGAAGGGGGGTTTAGGGGAACTGAAGCTTTCTTT. It codes for CASSAEGGFRGTEAFF.

Only a few counts were recorded for this clonotype. The CDR3 sequence is CASGFDAYEQYF. The CDR3 nucleotides are TGTGCTAGTGGTTTTGATGCCTACGAGCAGTACTTC. The V gene is TRBV12-5, the J gene TRBJ2-7, with D hard to call. This CDR3 spans 12 amino acids. V lost 3 bases, J lost 2 bases, and 5 bases lay in between. Per the germline V gene, CDR1 is LGHNT and CDR2 is FRNRAP.

This clonotype was seen many times. V usage is TRBV20-1 and J usage is TRBJ2-3; TRBD2 matches at 9 bases. The CDR3 loop spans 16 amino acids. CDR1 is DFQATT, CDR2 SNEGSKA, per germline (reference sequence). V was clipped by 0 bases and J by 0 bases; unmatched bases: 4. The DNA for the CDR3 is TGCAGTGCTAGAGATGCTAGCGGGGCTAGCACAGATACGCAGTATTTT. The encoded protein is CSARDASGASTDTQYF.

The table lists this clonotype with many counts. This sequence joins TRBV29-1 and TRBJ2-1; TRBD2 agrees at 10 bases. The V gene end was trimmed by 4 bases and the J gene end by 6 bases; junction bases not matched to a gene: 6. The germline V gene has CDR1 SQVTM and CDR2 ANQGSEA. The CDR3 has 14 amino acids. The chain's CDR3 is CSVVLAGNSNEQFF. The CDR3 nucleotides are TGCAGCGTTGTACTAGCGGGAAATAGCAATGAGCAGTTCTTC.

There are many counts of this clonotype. This chain joins TRBV4-2 and TRBJ2-7; 9 nucleotides agree with TRBD2. J was trimmed by 1 base and V by 5 bases; bases with no gene match: 3. CDR1 LGHNA and CDR2 YNFKEQ come from the germline V gene. The CDR3 contains 14 residues. The CDR3 nucleotides read TGTGCCAGCAGCTACACTAGCGGGTCCTACGAGCAGTACTTC. It is translated as CASSYTSGSYEQYF.